The subject of this entry is one T cell receptor (beta chain). This entry belongs to a study of CD8+ T cells in alopecia areata. TCR sequencing used cDNA made by reverse transcription of extracted RNA. Method: immunoSEQ multiplex PCR; TCRdb's copy keeps in-frame clones and lacks some. The table includes nearly 200,000 clones, 58% detected once. Germline CDR1 GTSNPN, CDR2 SVGIG (reference sequence). V lost 5 bases, J lost 4 bases, and 23 bases lay in between. The CDR3 is 16 residues long. Treatment noted: oral pan-JAK inhibitor, 5-10 mg twice daily. Alopecia areata patients had lesional scalp punch biopsies and peripheral blood taken from them.

Sequences were derived from CD4+ T cells sorted from blood, sampled at week 24, from a patient treated with tofacitinib. The chain uses TRBV30 and TRBJ1-1, with D perhaps TRBD1 (5 bases). This TCR came from a human donor with alopecia areata. The CDR3 region has the DNA TGTGCCTGGGCGGGTCGGGTGAATTCGAGGGGCACTGAAGCTTTCTTT. Translated, it gives CAWAGRVNSRGTEAFF.